This paragraph covers one TCR beta chain sequence. Its antigen is currently unknown. Sequenced by immunoSEQ multiplex PCR; TCRdb stores in-frame clones only, minus some. The repertoire holds 50,000 or so clones, with 75% to 85% as singletons. After expansion with viral peptide pools in the ViraFEST assay, antigen-specific CD4+ T cells were sequenced. The culture ran for roughly ten days before CD4+ T cells were isolated. Absence of prior SARS-CoV-2 infection characterized the vaccine recipients, who showed negative nucleocapsid antibodies. J gave up 4 bases and V 5 bases, and 5 bases lay outside the gene matches. Germline loops: CDR1 SGHTA, CDR2 FQGNSA. The CDR3 is 15 amino acids. The data were obtained in a study of vaccination effects on CD4 cells after COVID-19.

The sample in question was CD4+ T cells from PBMCs cultured with HCoV-OC43 spike peptides, obtained before COVID-19 vaccination. Subset here: HCoV-OC43 spike overlapping peptide pool stimulation. This chain connects TRBV7-2 to TRBJ2-2; TRBD1 matches 9 bases. The clonotype originates from a human donor who received a COVID-19 vaccine. CDR3 region: CASSGNRGRTGELFF. For the CDR3, the DNA is TGTGCCAGCAGCGGCAACAGGGGGCGCACCGGGGAGCTGTTTTTT. Filled out from reference TRBV7-2 and TRBJ2-2, the complete variable domain reads GAGVSQSPSNKVTEKGKDVELRCDPISGHTALYWYRQSLGQGLEFLIYFQGNSAPDKSGLPSDRFSAERTGGSVSTLTIQRTQQEDSAVYLCASSGNRGRTGELFFGEGSRLTVL.